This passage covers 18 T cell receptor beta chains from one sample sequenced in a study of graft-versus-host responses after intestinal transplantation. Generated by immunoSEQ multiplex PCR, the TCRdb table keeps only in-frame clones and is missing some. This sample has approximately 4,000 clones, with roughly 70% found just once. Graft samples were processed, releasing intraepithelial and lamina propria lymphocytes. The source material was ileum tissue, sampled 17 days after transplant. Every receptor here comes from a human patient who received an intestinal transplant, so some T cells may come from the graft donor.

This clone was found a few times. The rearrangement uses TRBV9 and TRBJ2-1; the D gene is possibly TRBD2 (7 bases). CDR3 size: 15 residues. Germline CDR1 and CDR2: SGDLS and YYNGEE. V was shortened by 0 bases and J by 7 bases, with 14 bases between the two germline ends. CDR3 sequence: CASSVGGGGLNEQFF. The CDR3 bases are TGTGCCAGCAGCGTAGGTGGCGGGGGCCTGAATGAGCAGTTCTTC.

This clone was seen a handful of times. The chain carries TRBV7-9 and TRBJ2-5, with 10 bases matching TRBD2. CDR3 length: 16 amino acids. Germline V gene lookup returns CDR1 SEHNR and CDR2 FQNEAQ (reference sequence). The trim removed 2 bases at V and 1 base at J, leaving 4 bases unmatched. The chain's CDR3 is CASSLSSGGPQETQYF. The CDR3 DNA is TGTGCCAGCAGCTTAAGTAGCGGGGGGCCCCAAGAGACCCAGTACTTC.

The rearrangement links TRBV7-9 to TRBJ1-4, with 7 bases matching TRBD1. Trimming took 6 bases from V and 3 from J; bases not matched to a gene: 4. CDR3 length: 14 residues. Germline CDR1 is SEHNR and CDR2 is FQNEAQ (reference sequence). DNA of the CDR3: TGTGCCAGCAGTGGAGGGACAGCTAATGAAAAACTGTTTTTT. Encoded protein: CASSGGTANEKLFF.

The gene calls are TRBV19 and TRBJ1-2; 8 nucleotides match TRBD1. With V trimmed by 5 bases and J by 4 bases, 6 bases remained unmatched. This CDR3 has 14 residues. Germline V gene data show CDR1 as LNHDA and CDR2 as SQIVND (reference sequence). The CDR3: CASSSDRGAYGYTF. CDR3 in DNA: TGTGCCAGTAGTTCCGACAGGGGAGCCTATGGCTACACCTTC.

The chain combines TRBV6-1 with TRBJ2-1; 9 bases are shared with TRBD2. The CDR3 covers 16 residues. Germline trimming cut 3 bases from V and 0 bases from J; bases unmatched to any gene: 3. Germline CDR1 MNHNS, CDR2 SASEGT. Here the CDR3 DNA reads TGTGCCAGCAGTGAGAGAGCGGGGGGCTCCTACAATGAGCAGTTCTTC. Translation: CASSERAGGSYNEQFF.

DNA of the CDR3: TGTGCCATCAGTGAGTCGATAACAGGGACAAACACTGAAGCTTTCTTT. It translates to CAISESITGTNTEAFF. The V and J genes are TRBV10-3 and TRBJ1-1; a possible D gene is TRBD1 (6 bases). Trimming removed 0 bases from V and 2 bases from J, with 13 bases in between. The CDR3 has 16 amino acids. The V gene's germline CDR1 is ENHRY and CDR2 SYGVKD.

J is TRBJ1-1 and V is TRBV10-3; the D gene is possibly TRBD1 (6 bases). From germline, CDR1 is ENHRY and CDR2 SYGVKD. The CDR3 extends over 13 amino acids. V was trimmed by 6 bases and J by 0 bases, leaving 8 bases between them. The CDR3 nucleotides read TGTGCCATCAGAACAGGGATGAACACTGAAGCTTTCTTT. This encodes CAIRTGMNTEAFF.

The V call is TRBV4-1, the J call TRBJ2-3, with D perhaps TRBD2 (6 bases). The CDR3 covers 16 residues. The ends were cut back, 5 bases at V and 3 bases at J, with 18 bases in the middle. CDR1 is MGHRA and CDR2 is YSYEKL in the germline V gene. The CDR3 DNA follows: TGCGCCAGCAGCGCCATCGGGAGCCCTATGACAGATACGCAGTATTTT. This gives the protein CASSAIGSPMTDTQYF.

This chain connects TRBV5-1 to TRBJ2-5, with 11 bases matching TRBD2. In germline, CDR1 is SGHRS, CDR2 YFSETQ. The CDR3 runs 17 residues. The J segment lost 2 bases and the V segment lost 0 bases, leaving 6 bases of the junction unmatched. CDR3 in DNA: TGCGCCAGCAGCTTGGGACTAGCGGGGTTCCGTCAAGAGACCCAGTACTTC. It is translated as CASSLGLAGFRQETQYF.

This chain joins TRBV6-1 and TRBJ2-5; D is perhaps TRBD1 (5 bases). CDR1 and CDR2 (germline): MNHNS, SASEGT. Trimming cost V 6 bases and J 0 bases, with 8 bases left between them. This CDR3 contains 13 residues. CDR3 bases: TGTGCCAGCAGCGCGGACAACCAAGAGACCCAGTACTTC. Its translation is CASSADNQETQYF.

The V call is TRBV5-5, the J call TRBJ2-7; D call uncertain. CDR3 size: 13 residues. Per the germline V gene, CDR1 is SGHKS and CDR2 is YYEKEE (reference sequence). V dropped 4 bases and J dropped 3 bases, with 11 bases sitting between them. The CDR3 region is CASSLGPDYEQYV. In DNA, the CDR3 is TGTGCCAGCAGCCTCGGACCCGACTACGAGCAGTACGTC.

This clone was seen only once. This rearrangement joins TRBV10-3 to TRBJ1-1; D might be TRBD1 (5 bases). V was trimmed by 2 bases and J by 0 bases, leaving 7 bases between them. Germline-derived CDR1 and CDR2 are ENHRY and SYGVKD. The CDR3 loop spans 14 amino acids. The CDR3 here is CAISETTVNTEAFF. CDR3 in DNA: TGTGCCATCAGTGAGACGACAGTGAACACTGAAGCTTTCTTT.

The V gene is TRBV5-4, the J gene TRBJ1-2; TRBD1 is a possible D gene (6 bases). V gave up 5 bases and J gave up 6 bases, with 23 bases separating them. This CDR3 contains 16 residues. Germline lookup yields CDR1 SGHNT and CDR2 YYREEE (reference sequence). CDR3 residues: CASSPTPKGVKHGYTF. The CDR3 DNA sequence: TGTGCCAGCAGTCCAACCCCCAAGGGGGTAAAACATGGCTACACCTTC.

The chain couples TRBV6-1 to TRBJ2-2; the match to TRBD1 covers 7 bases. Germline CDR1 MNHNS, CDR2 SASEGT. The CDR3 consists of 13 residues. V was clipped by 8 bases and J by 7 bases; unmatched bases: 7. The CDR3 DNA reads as TGTGCCAGCTACAGGGGCACGGTCGGGGAGCTGTTTTTT. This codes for CASYRGTVGELFF.

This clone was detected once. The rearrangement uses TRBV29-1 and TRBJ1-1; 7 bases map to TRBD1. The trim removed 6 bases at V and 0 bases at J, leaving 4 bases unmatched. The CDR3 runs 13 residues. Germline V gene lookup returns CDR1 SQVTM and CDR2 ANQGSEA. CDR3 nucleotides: TGCAGCGTCATTACAGGGGTGAACACTGAAGCTTTCTTT. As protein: CSVITGVNTEAFF.

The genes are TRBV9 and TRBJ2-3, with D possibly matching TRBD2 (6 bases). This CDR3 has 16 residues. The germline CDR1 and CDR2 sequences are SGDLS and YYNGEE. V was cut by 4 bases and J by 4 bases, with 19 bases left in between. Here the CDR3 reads CASSLVVRGGADTQYF. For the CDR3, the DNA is TGTGCCAGCAGCTTGGTAGTCAGAGGAGGGGCAGATACGCAGTATTTT.

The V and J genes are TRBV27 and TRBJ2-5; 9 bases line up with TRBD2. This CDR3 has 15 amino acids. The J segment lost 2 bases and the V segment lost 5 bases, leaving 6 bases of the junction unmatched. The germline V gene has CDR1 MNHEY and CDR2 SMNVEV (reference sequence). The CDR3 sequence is CASSLSGGQQETQYF. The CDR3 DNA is TGTGCCAGCAGTCTTAGCGGGGGCCAACAAGAGACCCAGTACTTC.

The CDR3, as DNA: TGTGCCGGGCACACAGGGGTTGGAAACACCATATATTTT. This translates into CAGHTGVGNTIYF. V gene TRBV30 combines with J gene TRBJ1-3; TRBD1 matches at 7 bases. CDR3 length: 13 amino acids. Germline V gene data show CDR1 as GTSNPN and CDR2 as SVGIG (reference sequence). The V segment lost 8 bases and the J segment 3 bases; nucleotides outside the gene matches: 7.